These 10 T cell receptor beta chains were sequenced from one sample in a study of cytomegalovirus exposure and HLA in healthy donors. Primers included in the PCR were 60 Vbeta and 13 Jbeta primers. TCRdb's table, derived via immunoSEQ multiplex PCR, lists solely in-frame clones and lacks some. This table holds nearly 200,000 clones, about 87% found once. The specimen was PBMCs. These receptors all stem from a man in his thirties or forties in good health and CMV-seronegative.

CDR3 amino acids: CASSQVLGRVEAFF. In DNA, the CDR3 is TGCGCCAGCAGCCAAGTGTTAGGGAGGGTTGAAGCTTTCTTT. The genes are TRBV4-3 and TRBJ1-1; D is unresolved. Deletions cut 1 base from V and 7 bases from J, with 13 bases between. This CDR3 is built from 14 residues. The germline CDR1 and CDR2 sequences are LGHNA and YSLEER.

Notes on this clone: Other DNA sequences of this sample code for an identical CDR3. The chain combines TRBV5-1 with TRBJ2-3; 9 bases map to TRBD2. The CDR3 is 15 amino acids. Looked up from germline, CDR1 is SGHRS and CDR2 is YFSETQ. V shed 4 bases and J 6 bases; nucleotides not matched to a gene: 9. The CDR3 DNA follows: TGCGCCAGCAGCCCTCGGGCGGGAGGGCCGGATACGCAGTATTTT. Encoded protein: CASSPRAGGPDTQYF.

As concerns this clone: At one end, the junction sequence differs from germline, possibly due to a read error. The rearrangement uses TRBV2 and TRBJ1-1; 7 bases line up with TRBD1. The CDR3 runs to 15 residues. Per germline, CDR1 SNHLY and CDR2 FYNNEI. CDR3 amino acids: CANSPGIPRDSEAFF. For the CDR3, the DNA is TGTGCCAACAGTCCGGGGATTCCTAGGGACAGCGAAGCTTTCTTT. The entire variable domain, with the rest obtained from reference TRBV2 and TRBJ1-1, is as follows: EPEVTQTPSHQVTQMGQEVILRCVPISNHLYFYWYRQILGQKVEFLVSFYNNEISEKSEIFDDQFSVERPDGSNFTLKIRSTKLEDSAMYFCANSPGIPRDSEAFFGQGTRLTVV.

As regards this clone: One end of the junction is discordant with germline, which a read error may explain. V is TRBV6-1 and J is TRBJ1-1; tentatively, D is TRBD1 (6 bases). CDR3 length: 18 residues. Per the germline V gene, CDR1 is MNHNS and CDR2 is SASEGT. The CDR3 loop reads CASSATGQYGSVNTDAFF. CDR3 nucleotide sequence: TGTGCCAGCAGTGCAACAGGGCAGTACGGATCGGTGAACACTGACGCTTTCTTT.

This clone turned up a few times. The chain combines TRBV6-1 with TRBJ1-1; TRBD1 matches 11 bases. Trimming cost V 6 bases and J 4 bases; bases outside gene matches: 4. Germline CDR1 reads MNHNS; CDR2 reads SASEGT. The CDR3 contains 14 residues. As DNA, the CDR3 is TGTGCCAGCAGGGGACAGGGGGAGAGCACTGAAGCTTTCTTT. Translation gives CASRGQGESTEAFF.

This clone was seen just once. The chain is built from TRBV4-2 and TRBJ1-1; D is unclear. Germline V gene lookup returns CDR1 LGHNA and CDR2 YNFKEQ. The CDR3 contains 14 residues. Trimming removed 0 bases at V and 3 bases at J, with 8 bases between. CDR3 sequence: CASSQDVADTEAFF. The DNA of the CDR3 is TGTGCCAGCAGCCAAGACGTCGCGGACACTGAAGCTTTCTTT.

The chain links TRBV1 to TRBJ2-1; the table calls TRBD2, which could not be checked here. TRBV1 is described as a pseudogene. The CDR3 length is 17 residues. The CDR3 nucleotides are TGCACCAGCAGCCAAGATCGGAGCGGGGGGTCGTCGGATGAGCAGTTCTTC. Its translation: CTSSQDRSGGSSDEQFF.

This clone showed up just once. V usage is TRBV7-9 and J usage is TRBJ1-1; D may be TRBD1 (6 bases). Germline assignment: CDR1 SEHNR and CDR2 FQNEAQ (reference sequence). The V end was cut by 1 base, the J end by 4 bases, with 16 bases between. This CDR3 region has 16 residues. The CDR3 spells CASSLGVRGRGTEAFF. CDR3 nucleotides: TGTGCCAGCAGCTTAGGGGTGCGGGGGCGGGGCACTGAAGCTTTCTTT.

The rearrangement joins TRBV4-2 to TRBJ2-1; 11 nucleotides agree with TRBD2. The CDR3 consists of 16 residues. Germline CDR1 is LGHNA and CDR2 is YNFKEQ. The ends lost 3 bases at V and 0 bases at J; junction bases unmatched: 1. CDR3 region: CASSQTSGTSYNEQFF. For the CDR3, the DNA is TGTGCCAGCAGCCAGACTAGCGGGACCTCCTACAATGAGCAGTTCTTC.

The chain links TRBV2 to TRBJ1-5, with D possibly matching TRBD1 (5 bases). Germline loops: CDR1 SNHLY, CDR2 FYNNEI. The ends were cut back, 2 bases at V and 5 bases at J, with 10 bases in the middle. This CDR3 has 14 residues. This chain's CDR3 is CASSESGADQPQHF. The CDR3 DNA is TGTGCCAGCAGTGAAAGCGGGGCCGATCAGCCCCAGCATTTT. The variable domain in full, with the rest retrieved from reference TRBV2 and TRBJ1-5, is EPEVTQTPSHQVTQMGQEVILRCVPISNHLYFYWYRQILGQKVEFLVSFYNNEISEKSEIFDDQFSVERPDGSNFTLKIRSTKLEDSAMYFCASSESGADQPQHFGDGTRLSIL.